The 7 T cell receptor beta chains below all came from one sample that was sequenced in a study of blood T cell repertoires in COVID-19 (dated by TCRdb to 2020 to 2021). Library preparation used the immunoSEQ multiplex PCR assay. The immuneACCESS repertoire file appears here via TCRdb, limited to in-frame rearrangements. These files lack a portion of the clones; in checked studies, under half of the deficit traces to unresolved V genes, and the cause of the others is not known. The sample profile shows some 48,000 clones; roughly 82% of them were found once. Clones ranked in the top ten supply 7.6% of the sample. What was sequenced was peripheral blood. These receptors were taken from a human donor in a cohort sampled during active COVID-19.

This chain joins TRBV19 and TRBJ1-4; TRBD1 aligns across 7 bases. The V gene end was trimmed by 1 base and the J gene end by 8 bases; junction bases not matched to a gene: 10. Germline V gene lookup returns CDR1 LNHDA and CDR2 SQIVND (reference sequence). The length of the CDR3 is 16 residues. The DNA for the CDR3 is TGTGCCAGTAGTATAGGGCCGGACAGGAAAACAGAAAAACTGTTTTTT. Translated, it gives CASSIGPDRKTEKLFF.

V gene TRBV4-3 combines with J gene TRBJ1-2; a weak D match, TRBD1 (6 bases). The germline V gene encodes CDR1 LGHNA and CDR2 YSLEER. Trimming pared 3 bases from V and 3 bases from J, leaving 11 bases between. The CDR3 is made up of 14 amino acids. In nucleotides, the CDR3 is TGCGCCAGCAGCCAGGGGGGGGGCGACTATGGCTACACCTTC. This codes for CASSQGGGDYGYTF.

V and J are TRBV5-8 and TRBJ2-1, with D maybe TRBD1 (5 bases). Germline assignment: CDR1 SGHTS and CDR2 YDEGEE. The CDR3 consists of 17 residues. Trimming pared 2 bases from V and 0 bases from J, leaving 15 bases between. CDR3 region: CASSFQGSLSSYNEQFF. CDR3 bases: TGTGCCAGCAGCTTCCAGGGTTCCCTCAGCTCCTACAATGAGCAGTTCTTC.

The chain has TRBV5-4 and TRBJ2-1; D possibly corresponds to TRBD2 (7 bases). Per germline, CDR1 SGHNT and CDR2 YYREEE (reference sequence). The V and J ends lost 3 bases and 4 bases respectively, with 11 bases between them. The CDR3 is 14 amino acids. CDR3 DNA sequence: TGTGCCAGCAGCTGGGGGGGACAATACAATGAGCAGTTCTTC. It specifies CASSWGGQYNEQFF.

The chain links TRBV4-3 to TRBJ1-2; a possible D gene is TRBD1 (5 bases). Deletions cut 0 bases from V and 5 bases from J, with 10 bases between. Per the germline V gene, CDR1 is LGHNA and CDR2 is YSLEER. This CDR3 has 14 amino acids. CDR3 nucleotides: TGCGCCAGCAGCCAAGATTCGGGGGTATATGGCTACACCTTC. Translation: CASSQDSGVYGYTF.

V usage is TRBV5-1 and J usage is TRBJ2-1, with 12 bases that match TRBD2. Trimming cost V 6 bases and J 3 bases; bases outside gene matches: 7. Germline assignment: CDR1 SGHRS and CDR2 YFSETQ. The CDR3 is 16 amino acids. For the CDR3, the DNA is TGCGCCAGCAAAAGACTAGCGGGAGTCGGCTACAATGAGCAGTTCTTC. Translating gives CASKRLAGVGYNEQFF.

This clone appeared a single time. The chain employs TRBV25-1 and TRBJ1-4; TRBD1 agrees at 9 bases. The CDR3 loop spans 15 amino acids. V shed 2 bases, J shed 5 bases, and the junction held 3 bases outside the gene matches. The germline CDR1 and CDR2 sequences are MGHDK and SYGVNS. The chain's CDR3 is CASSEPGTGNEKLFF. CDR3 in DNA: TGTGCCAGCAGTGAACCCGGGACAGGGAATGAAAAACTGTTTTTT.